This T cell receptor beta chain was found in a study of T cells in Graves' hyperthyroidism and ophthalmopathy. Study-level results: Expanded thyroid clonotypes (above 0.001) were mostly also found in blood.

Trimming took 4 bases from V and 1 from J; bases not matched to a gene: 7. The germline V gene has CDR1 KGHSH and CDR2 LQKENI. This CDR3 region has 16 residues. This clonotype was seen a handful of times. Its antigen remains unknown. What was amplified from RNA transcripts were TCR beta CDR3 regions. Using the HTBI primer set, a first-round RT-PCR was run on the TCR CDR3. Using its own MiXCR run on the multiplex PCR reads, TCRdb lists one record per CDR3 protein. The sample has about 590,000 distinct CDR3 sequences, 15% to 19% seen once. The receptor's source is a woman aged 30 to 39 with Graves' hyperthyroidism. What was sequenced was blood. The rearrangement joins TRBV18 to TRBJ1-1; 9 bases are a match to TRBD1. Here the CDR3 reads CASSLLGQGSNTEAFF. Written as DNA, the CDR3 is TGTGCCAGCTCACTATTAGGACAGGGGTCGAACACTGAAGCTTTCTTT.